This TCR beta chain was obtained from a study of cytomegalovirus exposure and HLA in healthy donors. Study-wide background: Early release data held 75 million to 90 million unique TCRs from HLA-typed donors.

PCR was performed using 60 Vbeta and 13 Jbeta primers. Repertoires were generated with immunoSEQ multiplex PCR, while TCRdb's copy carries only in-frame clones and drops some. The repertoire holds about 180,000 clones, with about 78% as singletons. This CDR3 has 13 amino acids. The V end was cut by 4 bases, the J end by 1 base, with 7 bases between. Germline CDR1 and CDR2: SGHDN and FVKESK. Notes on the study in general: TRBV6-2, TRBV6-3 and some other V segments were unresolvable in 87-base-pair reads.

In regard to this clone: Its specificity is unknown.

The V gene is TRBV14, the J gene TRBJ1-1; D ambiguous. Sample: PBMCs. The source is a man aged 35 to 55 in good health and CMV-seronegative. CDR3 region: CASSLGRNTEAFF. CDR3 in DNA: TGTGCCAGCAGCCTCGGTAGGAACACTGAAGCTTTCTTT.